The 5 T cell receptor beta chains reported below all come from one sample, sequenced in a study of T cells after yellow fever vaccination. Each CDR3 protein is one row after TCRdb ran MiXCR on the 5' RACE reads. This sample has a few hundred thousand distinct CDR3 sequences, with roughly 8.3% found just once. Sequences were derived from PBMCs, sampled more than 40 days after the first yellow fever vaccination. The receptor set was obtained from a young man who received the YFV17D yellow fever vaccine.

The chain employs TRBV21-1 and TRBJ2-7; the table's D call TRBD1 went unverified against the DNA. TRBV21-1 is a documented pseudogene. The CDR3 is 14 amino acids. CDR3 DNA sequence: TGTGCCAGCACCCGACCCCCAGGGATCTACGAGCAGTACGTC. Translated: CASTRPPGIYEQYV.

V gene TRBV5-1 combines with J gene TRBJ1-3, with D unclear. V shed 4 bases and J shed 0 bases, with 11 bases lying between them. This CDR3 is built from 15 residues. Germline V gene lookup returns CDR1 SGHRS and CDR2 YFSETQ. CDR3 protein: CASSTGGNSGNTIYF. CDR3 nucleotides: TGCGCCAGCAGCACCGGAGGAAACTCTGGAAACACCATATATTTT.

This clonotype was observed a few times. The chain links TRBV5-1 to TRBJ2-5; D is unclear. The CDR3 extends over 13 amino acids. V was trimmed by 0 bases and J by 3 bases, leaving 6 bases between them. Germline CDR1 reads SGHRS; CDR2 reads YFSETQ. This CDR3 reads CASSLGTEETQYF. The CDR3 DNA follows: TGCGCCAGCAGCTTGGGTACAGAAGAGACCCAGTACTTC.

A few counts support this clonotype. V is TRBV5-4 and J is TRBJ2-1; possibly TRBD2 for D (6 bases). Germline CDR1 reads SGHNT; CDR2 reads YYREEE (reference sequence). V dropped 0 bases and J dropped 5 bases, with 15 bases sitting between them. The CDR3 is 16 residues long. In nucleotides, the CDR3 is TGTGCCAGCAGCTTGGGGGGGACTCTGGGGAACAATGAGCAGTTCTTC. The encoded protein is CASSLGGTLGNNEQFF.

The genes are TRBV12-3 or TRBV12-4 and TRBJ1-2; the D is unclear. There are 16 residues in the CDR3. Trimming removed 7 bases from V and 8 bases from J, with 26 bases in between. In DNA form, the CDR3 reads TGTGCCAGCACCCCTACAGAGGTTTTCCTTTCAGGAGGCTACACCTTC. This gives the protein CASTPTEVFLSGGYTF.